The 11 T cell receptor beta chains in this list originate from one sample, sequenced in a study of cytomegalovirus exposure and HLA in healthy donors. In the PCR, 60 Vbeta and 13 Jbeta primers were used. Generated by immunoSEQ multiplex PCR, the TCRdb table keeps only in-frame clones and is missing some. The table has around 100,000 clones, 75% to 85% seen once. The material sequenced was PBMCs. These TCRs come from a female donor in good health and CMV-seropositive.

The chain employs TRBV27 and TRBJ2-3; 8 bases are a match to TRBD2. The CDR3 has 18 residues. The germline V gene has CDR1 MNHEY and CDR2 SMNVEV (reference sequence). The junction had 18 bases not matched to a gene; V was cut back by 3 bases and J by 7 bases. CDR3 residues: CASSFYSAGVAGTYTQYF. CDR3 in DNA: TGTGCCAGCAGTTTTTACAGTGCAGGGGTAGCGGGAACATATACGCAGTATTTT.

V usage is TRBV5-1 and J usage is TRBJ2-5; 9 positions match TRBD2. Germline V CDR1 and CDR2: SGHRS, YFSETQ. The ends lost 4 bases at V and 4 bases at J; junction bases unmatched: 8. The CDR3 length is 15 residues. CDR3 bases: TGCGCCAGCAGCCTTAGCGGGAGTAGCAGAGAGACCCAGTACTTC. It specifies CASSLSGSSRETQYF.

The V call is TRBV15, the J call TRBJ1-1; 8 bases line up with TRBD1. The CDR3 is 15 residues long. CDR1 LNHNV and CDR2 YYDKDF come from the germline V gene (reference sequence). V shed 4 bases and J 5 bases; nucleotides not matched to a gene: 9. CDR3: CATSTHPRTGTEAFF. DNA for the CDR3: TGTGCCACCAGCACCCATCCGAGGACAGGGACTGAAGCTTTCTTT. The whole variable domain, filled in from reference TRBV15 and TRBJ1-1, reads DAMVIQNPRYQVTQFGKPVTLSCSQTLNHNVMYWYQQKSSQAPKLLFHYYDKDFNNEADTPDNFQSRRPNTSFCFLDIRSPGLGDTAMYLCATSTHPRTGTEAFFGQGTRLTVV.

The J gene is TRBJ2-3, the V gene TRBV5-6, with no clear D. Per the germline V gene, CDR1 is SGHDT and CDR2 is YYEEEE. This CDR3 comprises 17 residues. V lost 1 base and J lost 0, with 15 bases in between. CDR3 DNA: TGTGCCAGCAGCTTGATCGCTGCGTCAACTAGCACAGATACGCAGTATTTT. The encoded protein is CASSLIAASTSTDTQYF.

The chain combines TRBV11-2 with TRBJ2-7; 7 positions match TRBD1. Trimming took 5 bases from V and 6 from J; bases not matched to a gene: 7. The CDR3 has 13 residues. CDR1 and CDR2 from the germline V gene are SGHAT and FQNNGV. In DNA, the CDR3 is TGTGCCAGCAGCCAGGACAGGCGCCGCGAGCAGTACTTC. Its translation: CASSQDRRREQYF.

This clone has more than one count but fewer than ten. The genes are TRBV7-8 and TRBJ1-2; no clear D gene. Looked up from germline, CDR1 is SGHVS and CDR2 is FQNEAQ. V lost 2 bases, J lost 4 bases, and 11 bases lay in between. The CDR3 spans 14 residues. CDR3 in amino acids: CASSLLPGGYGYTF. The CDR3 DNA reads TGTGCCAGCAGCTTACTTCCGGGAGGCTATGGCTACACCTTC.

Concerning this clone: Mismatch with germline at one junction end may stem from a read error. The chain joins TRBV7-9 to TRBJ2-7, with TRBD1 matching over 7 bases. CDR3 length: 15 residues. Germline assignment: CDR1 SEHNR and CDR2 FQNEAQ (reference sequence). In DNA form, the CDR3 reads TGTTCCAGCAGCTTAGACAGGGAATATTCCTACGAGCAGTACTTC. Translation: CSSSLDREYSYEQYF.

The V gene is TRBV27, the J gene TRBJ1-1; possibly TRBD1 for D (6 bases). Germline-derived CDR1 and CDR2 are MNHEY and SMNVEV (reference sequence). V was cut by 5 bases and J by 2 bases, with 12 bases left in between. The CDR3 has 14 amino acids. The CDR3, as DNA: TGTGCCAGCAGTCGTAACAGGGAAAACACTGAAGCTTTCTTT. It codes for CASSRNRENTEAFF.

The chain uses TRBV29-1 and TRBJ1-1; D uncertain. CDR3 length: 12 amino acids. CDR1 and CDR2 (germline): SQVTM, ANQGSEA. In DNA, the CDR3 is TGCACCACGTTCCGTTCAGGCACTGAAGCTTTCTTT. This encodes CTTFRSGTEAFF. Filled out from reference TRBV29-1 and TRBJ1-1, the complete variable domain reads SAVISQKPSRDICQRGTSLTIQCQVDSQVTMMFWYRQQPGQSLTLIATANQGSEATYESGFVIDKFPISRPNLTFSTLTVSNMSPEDSSIYLCTTFRSGTEAFFGQGTRLTVV.

The chain links TRBV6-5 to TRBJ2-5; no definite D call. CDR1 and CDR2 from the germline V gene are MNHEY and SVGAGI. The CDR3 has 12 residues. The V gene lost 0 bases and the J gene lost 5 bases, with 4 bases spanning the gap. CDR3 amino acids: CASSYSRETQYF. The CDR3 DNA reads as TGTGCCAGCAGTTACTCCCGGGAGACCCAGTACTTC.

The chain uses TRBV10-3 and TRBJ2-5; D may be TRBD2 (5 bases). Germline-derived CDR1 and CDR2 are ENHRY and SYGVKD. V lost 2 bases to trimming and J lost 6 bases, with 13 bases between them. The CDR3 is made up of 14 amino acids. CDR3 region: CAISEGGAAQTQYF. The CDR3 nucleotides are TGTGCCATCAGTGAGGGTGGAGCGGCTCAGACCCAGTACTTC.